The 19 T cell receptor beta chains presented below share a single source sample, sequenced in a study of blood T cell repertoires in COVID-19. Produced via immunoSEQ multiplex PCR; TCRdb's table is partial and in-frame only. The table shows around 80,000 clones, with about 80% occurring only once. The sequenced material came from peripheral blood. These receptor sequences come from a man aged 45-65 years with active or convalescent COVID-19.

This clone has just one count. The CDR3 DNA is TGTGCCTGGAGTGCGGGACATCCGGGCTACACCTTC. This codes for CAWSAGHPGYTF. The chain joins TRBV30 to TRBJ1-2, with D perhaps matching TRBD1 (6 bases). The CDR3 extends over 12 amino acids. Germline CDR1 and CDR2: GTSNPN and SVGIG (reference sequence). With 1 base removed from V and 8 bases from J, the gap between germline ends came to 11 bases.

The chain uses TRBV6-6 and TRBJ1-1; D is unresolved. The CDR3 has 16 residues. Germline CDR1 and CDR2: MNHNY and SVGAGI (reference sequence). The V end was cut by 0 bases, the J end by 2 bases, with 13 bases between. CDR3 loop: CASSYSHVAGNTEAFF. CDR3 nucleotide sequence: TGTGCCAGCAGTTACTCGCATGTGGCAGGCAACACTGAAGCTTTCTTT.

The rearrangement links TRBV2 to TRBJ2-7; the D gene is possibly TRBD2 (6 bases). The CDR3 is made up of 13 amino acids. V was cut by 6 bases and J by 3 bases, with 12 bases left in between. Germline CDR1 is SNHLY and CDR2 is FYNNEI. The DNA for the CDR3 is TGTGCCAGCAGCACGGGAGTCAACTACGAGCAGTACTTC. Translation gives CASSTGVNYEQYF.

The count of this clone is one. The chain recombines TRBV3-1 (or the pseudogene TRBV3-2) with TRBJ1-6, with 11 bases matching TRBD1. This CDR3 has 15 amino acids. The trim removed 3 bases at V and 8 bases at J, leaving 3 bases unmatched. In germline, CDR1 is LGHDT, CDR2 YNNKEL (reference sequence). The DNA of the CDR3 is TGTGCCAGCAGCCATGGACAGGGGGCCTATTCACCCCTCCACTTT. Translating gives CASSHGQGAYSPLHF.

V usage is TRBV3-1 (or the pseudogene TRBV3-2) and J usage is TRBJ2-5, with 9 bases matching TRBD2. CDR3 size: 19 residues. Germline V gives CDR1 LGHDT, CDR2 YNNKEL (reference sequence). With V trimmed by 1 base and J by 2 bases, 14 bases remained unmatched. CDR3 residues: CASSQVRDRLAGMQETQYF. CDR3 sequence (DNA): TGTGCCAGCAGCCAAGTAAGGGATAGGCTAGCGGGGATGCAAGAGACCCAGTACTTC.

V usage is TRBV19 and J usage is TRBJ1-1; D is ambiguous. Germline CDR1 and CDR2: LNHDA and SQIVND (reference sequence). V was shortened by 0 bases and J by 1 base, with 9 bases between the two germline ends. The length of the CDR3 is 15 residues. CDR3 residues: CASSIDQNPNTEAFF. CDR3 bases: TGTGCCAGTAGTATAGACCAGAATCCGAACACTGAAGCTTTCTTT. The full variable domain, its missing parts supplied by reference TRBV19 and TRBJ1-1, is DGGITQSPKYLFRKEGQNVTLSCEQNLNHDAMYWYRQDPGQGLRLIYYSQIVNDFQKGDIAEGYSVSREKKESFPLTVTSAQKNPTAFYLCASSIDQNPNTEAFFGQGTRLTVV.

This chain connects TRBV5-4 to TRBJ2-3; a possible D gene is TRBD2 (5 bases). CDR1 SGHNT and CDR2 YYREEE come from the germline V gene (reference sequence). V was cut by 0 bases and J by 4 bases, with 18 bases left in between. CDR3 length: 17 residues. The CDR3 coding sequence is TGTGCCAGCAGCTTGGCTGCGGCAGGAGGCGGTGCAGATACGCAGTATTTT. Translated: CASSLAAAGGGADTQYF.

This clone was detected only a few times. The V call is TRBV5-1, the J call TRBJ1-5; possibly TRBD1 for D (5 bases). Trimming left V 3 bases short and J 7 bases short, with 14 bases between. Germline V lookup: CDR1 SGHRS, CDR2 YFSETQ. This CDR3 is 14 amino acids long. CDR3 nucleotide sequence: TGCGCCAGCAGCTACGGGGGGGATGACCAGCCCCAGCATTTT. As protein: CASSYGGDDQPQHF.

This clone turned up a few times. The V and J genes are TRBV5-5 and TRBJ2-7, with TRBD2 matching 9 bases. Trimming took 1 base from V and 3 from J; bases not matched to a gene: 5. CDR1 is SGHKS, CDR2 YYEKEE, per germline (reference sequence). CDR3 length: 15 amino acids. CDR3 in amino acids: CASSLSGTSLYEQYF. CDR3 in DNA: TGTGCCAGCAGCTTGTCCGGGACTAGCCTCTACGAGCAGTACTTC.

CDR3 protein: CASSQFGGAAETQYF. CDR3 sequence (DNA): TGTGCCAGCAGCCAATTTGGGGGGGCCGCGGAGACCCAGTACTTC. The V gene is TRBV3-1 (or the pseudogene TRBV3-2), the J gene TRBJ2-5; maybe TRBD2 (7 bases). Germline V CDR1 and CDR2: LGHDT, YNNKEL (reference sequence). This CDR3 has 15 amino acids. Trimming stripped 2 bases from V and 5 bases from J, with 15 bases between.

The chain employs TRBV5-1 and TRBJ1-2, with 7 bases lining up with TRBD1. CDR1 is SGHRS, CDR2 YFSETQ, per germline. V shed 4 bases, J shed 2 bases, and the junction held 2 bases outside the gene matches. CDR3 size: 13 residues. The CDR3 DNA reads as TGCGCCAGCAGCCCGGGACAGAACTATGGCTACACCTTC. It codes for CASSPGQNYGYTF.

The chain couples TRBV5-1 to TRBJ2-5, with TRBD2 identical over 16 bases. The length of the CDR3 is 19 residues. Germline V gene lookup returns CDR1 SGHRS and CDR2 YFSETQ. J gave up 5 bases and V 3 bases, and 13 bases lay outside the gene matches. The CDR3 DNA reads TGCGCCAGCAGCTCCCGGGGGGGGACTAGCGGGGGGGCCGCGGAGACCCAGTACTTC. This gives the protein CASSSRGGTSGGAAETQYF.

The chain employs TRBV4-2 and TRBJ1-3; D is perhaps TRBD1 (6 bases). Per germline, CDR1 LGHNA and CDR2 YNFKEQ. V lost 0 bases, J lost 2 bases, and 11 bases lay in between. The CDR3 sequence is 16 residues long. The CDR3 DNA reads TGTGCCAGCAGCCAAGATCACCCAGGGGCTGGAAACACCATATATTTT. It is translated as CASSQDHPGAGNTIYF.

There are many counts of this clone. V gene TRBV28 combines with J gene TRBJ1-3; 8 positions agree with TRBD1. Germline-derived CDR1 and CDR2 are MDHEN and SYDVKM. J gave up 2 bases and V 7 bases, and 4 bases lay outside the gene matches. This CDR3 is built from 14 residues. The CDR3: CASINRGTGNTIYF. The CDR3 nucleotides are TGTGCCAGCATTAACAGGGGGACTGGAAACACCATATATTTT.

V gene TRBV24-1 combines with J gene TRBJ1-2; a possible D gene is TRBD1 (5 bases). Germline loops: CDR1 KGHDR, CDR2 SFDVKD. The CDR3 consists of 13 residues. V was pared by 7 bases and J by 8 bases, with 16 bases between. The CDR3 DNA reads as TGTGCCACCAGGGACCCCCGGGGGGGAGGCTACACCTTC. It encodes CATRDPRGGGYTF.

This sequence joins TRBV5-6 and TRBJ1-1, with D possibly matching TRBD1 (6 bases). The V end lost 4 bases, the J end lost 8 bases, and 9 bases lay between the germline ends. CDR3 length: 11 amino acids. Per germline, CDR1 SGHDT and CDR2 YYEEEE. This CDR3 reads CASSHGTEAFF. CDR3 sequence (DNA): TGTGCCAGCAGCCACGGGACAGAAGCTTTCTTT.

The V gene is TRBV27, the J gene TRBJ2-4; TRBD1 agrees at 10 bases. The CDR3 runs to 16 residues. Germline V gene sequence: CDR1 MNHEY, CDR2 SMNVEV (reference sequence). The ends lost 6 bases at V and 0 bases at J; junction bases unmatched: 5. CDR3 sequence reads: CASSPGQGVAKNIQYF. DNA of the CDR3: TGTGCCAGCAGCCCCGGACAGGGGGTAGCCAAAAACATTCAGTACTTC.

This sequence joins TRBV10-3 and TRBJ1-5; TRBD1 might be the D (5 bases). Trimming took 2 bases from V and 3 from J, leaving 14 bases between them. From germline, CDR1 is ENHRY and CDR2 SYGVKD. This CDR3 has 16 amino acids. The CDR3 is CAISEGGGGANQPQHF. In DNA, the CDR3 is TGTGCCATCAGTGAGGGTGGTGGTGGGGCCAATCAGCCCCAGCATTTT.

The CDR3 loop reads CASSTTRDTASYTIYF. CDR3 DNA: TGTGCCAGCAGCACTACTCGGGACACCGCTTCTTACACCATATATTTT. The J gene is TRBJ1-3, the V gene TRBV7-8; tentative D call: TRBD1 (6 bases). This CDR3 contains 16 residues. Between the trimmed V and J ends, which lost 5 bases and 8 bases, there was a span of 22 bases. CDR1 is SGHVS, CDR2 FQNEAQ, per germline.